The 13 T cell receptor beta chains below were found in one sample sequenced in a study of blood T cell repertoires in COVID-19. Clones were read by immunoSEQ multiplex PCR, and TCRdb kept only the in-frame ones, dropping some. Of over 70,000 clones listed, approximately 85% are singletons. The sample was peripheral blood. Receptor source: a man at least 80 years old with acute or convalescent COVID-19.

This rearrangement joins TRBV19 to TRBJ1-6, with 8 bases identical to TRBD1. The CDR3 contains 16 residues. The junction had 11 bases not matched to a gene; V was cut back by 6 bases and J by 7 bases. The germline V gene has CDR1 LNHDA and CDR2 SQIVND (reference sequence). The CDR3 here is CASRSPGQGRNSPLHF. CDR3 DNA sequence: TGTGCCAGTAGATCCCCCGGACAGGGACGGAATTCACCCCTCCACTTT.

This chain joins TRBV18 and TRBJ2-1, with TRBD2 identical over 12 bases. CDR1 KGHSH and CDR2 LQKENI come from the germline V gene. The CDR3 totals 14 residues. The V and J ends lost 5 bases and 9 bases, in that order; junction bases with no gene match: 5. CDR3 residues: CASSTLAGGREQFF. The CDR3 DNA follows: TGTGCCAGCTCAACTCTAGCGGGGGGGCGTGAGCAGTTCTTC. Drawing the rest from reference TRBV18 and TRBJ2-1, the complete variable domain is NAGVMQNPRHLVRRRGQEARLRCSPMKGHSHVYWYRQLPEEGLKFMVYLQKENIIDESGMPKERFSAEFPKEGPSILRIQQVVRGDSAAYFCASSTLAGGREQFFGPGTRLTVL.

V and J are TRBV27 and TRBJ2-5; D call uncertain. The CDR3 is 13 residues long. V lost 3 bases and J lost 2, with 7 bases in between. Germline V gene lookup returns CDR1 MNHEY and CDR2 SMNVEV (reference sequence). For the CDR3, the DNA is TGTGCCAGCAGTTTGCTCAGTCAAGAGACCCAGTACTTC. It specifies CASSLLSQETQYF.

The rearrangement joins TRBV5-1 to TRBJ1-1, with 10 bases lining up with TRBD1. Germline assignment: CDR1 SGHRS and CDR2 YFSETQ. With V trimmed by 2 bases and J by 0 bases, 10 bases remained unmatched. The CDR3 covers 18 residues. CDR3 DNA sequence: TGCGCCAGCAGCTTAAACCCCGTGGACAGGGGGATGAACACTGAAGCTTTCTTT. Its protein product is CASSLNPVDRGMNTEAFF.

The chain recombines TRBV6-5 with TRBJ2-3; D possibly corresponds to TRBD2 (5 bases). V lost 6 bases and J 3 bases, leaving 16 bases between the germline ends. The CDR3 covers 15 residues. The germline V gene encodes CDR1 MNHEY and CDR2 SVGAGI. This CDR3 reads CASSPGNSETDTQYF. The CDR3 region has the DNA TGTGCCAGCAGCCCGGGGAACTCCGAAACAGATACGCAGTATTTT.

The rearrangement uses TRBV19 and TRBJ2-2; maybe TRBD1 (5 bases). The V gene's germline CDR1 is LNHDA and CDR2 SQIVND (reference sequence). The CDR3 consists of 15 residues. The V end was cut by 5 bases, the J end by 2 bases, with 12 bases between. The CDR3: CASSVNQGNTGELFF. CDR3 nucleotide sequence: TGTGCCAGTAGTGTGAACCAGGGTAACACCGGGGAGCTGTTTTTT.

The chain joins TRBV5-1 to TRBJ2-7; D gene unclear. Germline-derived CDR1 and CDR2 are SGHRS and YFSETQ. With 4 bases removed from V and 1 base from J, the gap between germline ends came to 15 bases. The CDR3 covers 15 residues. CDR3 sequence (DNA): TGCGCCAGCAGCCCCGGCCAGCGTAGATCCTACGAGCAGTACTTC. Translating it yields CASSPGQRRSYEQYF.

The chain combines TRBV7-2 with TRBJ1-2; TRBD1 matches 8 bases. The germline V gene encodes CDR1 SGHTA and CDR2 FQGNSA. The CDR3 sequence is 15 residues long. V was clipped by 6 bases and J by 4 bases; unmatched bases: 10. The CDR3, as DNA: TGTGCCAGCAGTTTAACAGGGGGTAGGCCCTATGGCTACACCTTC. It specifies CASSLTGGRPYGYTF. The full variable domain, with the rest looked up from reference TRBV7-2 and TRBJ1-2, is GAGVSQSPSNKVTEKGKDVELRCDPISGHTALYWYRQSLGQGLEFLIYFQGNSAPDKSGLPSDRFSAERTGGSVSTLTIQRTQQEDSAVYLCASSLTGGRPYGYTFGSGTRLTVV.

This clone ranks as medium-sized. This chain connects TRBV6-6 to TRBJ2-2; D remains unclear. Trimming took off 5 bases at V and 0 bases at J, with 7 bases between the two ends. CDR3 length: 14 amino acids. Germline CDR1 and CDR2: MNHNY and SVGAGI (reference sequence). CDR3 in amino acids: CASSRQANTGELFF. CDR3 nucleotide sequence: TGTGCCAGCAGTAGGCAGGCGAACACCGGGGAGCTGTTTTTT.

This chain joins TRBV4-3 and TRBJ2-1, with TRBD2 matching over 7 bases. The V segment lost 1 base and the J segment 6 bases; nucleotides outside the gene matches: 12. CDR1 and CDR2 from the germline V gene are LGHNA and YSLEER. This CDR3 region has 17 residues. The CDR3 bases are TGCGCCAGCAGCCAAGGGATAGGCGCGGGAGTTCCCAATGAGCAGTTCTTC. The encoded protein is CASSQGIGAGVPNEQFF.

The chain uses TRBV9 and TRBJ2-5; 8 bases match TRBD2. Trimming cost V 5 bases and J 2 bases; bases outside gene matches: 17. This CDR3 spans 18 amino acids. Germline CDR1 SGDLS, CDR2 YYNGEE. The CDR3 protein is CASSDFPGGAGSQETQYF. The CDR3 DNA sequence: TGTGCCAGCAGTGATTTCCCCGGGGGGGCTGGTAGTCAAGAGACCCAGTACTTC. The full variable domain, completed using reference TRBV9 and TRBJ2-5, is DSGVTQTPKHLITATGQRVTLRCSPRSGDLSVYWYQQSLDQGLQFLIQYYNGEERAKGNILERFSAQQFPDLHSELNLSSLELGDSALYFCASSDFPGGAGSQETQYFGPGTRLLVL.

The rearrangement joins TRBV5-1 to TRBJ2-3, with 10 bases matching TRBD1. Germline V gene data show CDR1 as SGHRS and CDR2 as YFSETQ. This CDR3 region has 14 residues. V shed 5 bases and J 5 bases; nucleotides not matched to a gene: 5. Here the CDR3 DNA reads TGCGCCAGCAGGCCCGGGACAGGGGTAGATACGCAGTATTTT. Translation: CASRPGTGVDTQYF.

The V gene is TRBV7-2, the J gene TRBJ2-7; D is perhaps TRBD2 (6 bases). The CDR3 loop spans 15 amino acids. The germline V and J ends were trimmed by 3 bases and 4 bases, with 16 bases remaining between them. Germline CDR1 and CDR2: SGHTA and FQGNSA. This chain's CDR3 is CASSFAGSGAYEQYF. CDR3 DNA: TGTGCCAGCAGCTTCGCCGGGAGCGGCGCTTACGAGCAGTACTTC.